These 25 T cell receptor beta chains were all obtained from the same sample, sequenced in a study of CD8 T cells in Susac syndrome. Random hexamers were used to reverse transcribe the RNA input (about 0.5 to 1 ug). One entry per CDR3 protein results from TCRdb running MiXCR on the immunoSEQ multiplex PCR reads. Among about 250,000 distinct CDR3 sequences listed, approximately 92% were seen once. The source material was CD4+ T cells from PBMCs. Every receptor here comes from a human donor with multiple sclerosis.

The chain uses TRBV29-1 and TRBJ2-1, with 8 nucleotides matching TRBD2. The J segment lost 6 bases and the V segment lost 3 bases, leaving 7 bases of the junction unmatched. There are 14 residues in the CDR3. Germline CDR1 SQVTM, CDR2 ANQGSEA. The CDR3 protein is CSVEAGGPSNEQFF. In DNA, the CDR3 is TGCAGCGTTGAGGCGGGAGGACCTTCCAATGAGCAGTTCTTC.

The CDR3 protein is CASSLMGGETQYF. CDR3 in DNA: TGCGCCAGCAGCTTGATGGGAGGGGAGACCCAGTACTTC. The chain is built from TRBV5-1 and TRBJ2-5; 7 positions agree with TRBD2. Germline CDR1 is SGHRS and CDR2 is YFSETQ. V trimming: 1 base; J trimming: 5 bases; junction bases outside the gene matches: 2. CDR3 length: 13 amino acids.

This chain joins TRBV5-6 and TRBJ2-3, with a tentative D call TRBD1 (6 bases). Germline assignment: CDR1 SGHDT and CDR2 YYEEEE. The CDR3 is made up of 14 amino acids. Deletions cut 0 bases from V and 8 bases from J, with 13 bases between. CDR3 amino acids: CASSLGQVAGTQYF. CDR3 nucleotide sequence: TGTGCCAGCAGCTTGGGACAGGTTGCAGGTACGCAGTATTTT.

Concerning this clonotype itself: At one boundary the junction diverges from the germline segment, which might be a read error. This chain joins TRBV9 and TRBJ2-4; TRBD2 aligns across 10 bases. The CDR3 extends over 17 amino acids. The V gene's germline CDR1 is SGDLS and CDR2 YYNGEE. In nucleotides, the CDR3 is TGTGCCGGCAGCGTAGGAGGAGCGGGAGGGGGGGATAGCATTCAGTACTTC. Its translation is CAGSVGGAGGGDSIQYF.

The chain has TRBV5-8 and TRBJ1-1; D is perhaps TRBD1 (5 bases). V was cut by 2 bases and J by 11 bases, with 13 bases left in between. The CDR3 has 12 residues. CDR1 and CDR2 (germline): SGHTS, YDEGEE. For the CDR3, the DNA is TGTGCCAGCAGCTTCCCCGGGGGGGTGGCTTTCTTT. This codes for CASSFPGGVAFF. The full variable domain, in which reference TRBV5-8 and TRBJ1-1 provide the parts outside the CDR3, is EAGVTQSPTHLIKTRGQQATLRCSPISGHTSVYWYQQALGLGLQFLLWYDEGEERNRGNFPPRFSGRQFPNYSSELNVNALELEDSALYLCASSFPGGVAFFGQGTRLTVV.

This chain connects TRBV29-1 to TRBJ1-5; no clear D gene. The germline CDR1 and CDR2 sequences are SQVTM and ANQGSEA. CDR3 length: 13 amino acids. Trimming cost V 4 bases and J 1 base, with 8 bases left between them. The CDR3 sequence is CSVGEVSNQPQHF. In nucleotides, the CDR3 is TGCAGCGTTGGCGAAGTGAGCAATCAGCCCCAGCATTTT.

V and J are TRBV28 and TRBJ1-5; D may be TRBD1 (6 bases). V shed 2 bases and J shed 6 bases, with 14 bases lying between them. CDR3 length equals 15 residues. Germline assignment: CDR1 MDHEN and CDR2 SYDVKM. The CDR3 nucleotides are TGTGCCAGCAGTTTAAGCACAGGGCATAGTCAGCCCCAGCATTTT. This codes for CASSLSTGHSQPQHF.

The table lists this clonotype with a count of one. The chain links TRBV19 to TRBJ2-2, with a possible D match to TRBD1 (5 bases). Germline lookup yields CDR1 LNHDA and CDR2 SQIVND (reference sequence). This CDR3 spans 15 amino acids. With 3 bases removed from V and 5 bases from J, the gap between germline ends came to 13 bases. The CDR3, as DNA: TGTGCCAGTAGTATGAAGGGGATCGTAACCGGGGAGCTGTTTTTT. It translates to CASSMKGIVTGELFF.

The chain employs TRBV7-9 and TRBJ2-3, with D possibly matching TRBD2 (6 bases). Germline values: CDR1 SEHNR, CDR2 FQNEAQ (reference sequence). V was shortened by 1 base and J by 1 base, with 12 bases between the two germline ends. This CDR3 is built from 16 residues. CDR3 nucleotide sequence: TGTGCCAGCAGCTTAGTTCGCGGGGCCCGCACAGATACGCAGTATTTT. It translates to CASSLVRGARTDTQYF. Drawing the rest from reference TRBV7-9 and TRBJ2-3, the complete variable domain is DTGVSQNPRHKITKRGQNVTFRCDPISEHNRLYWYRQTLGQGPEFLTYFQNEAQLEKSRLLSDRFSAERPKGSFSTLEIQRTEQGDSAMYLCASSLVRGARTDTQYFGPGTRLTVL.

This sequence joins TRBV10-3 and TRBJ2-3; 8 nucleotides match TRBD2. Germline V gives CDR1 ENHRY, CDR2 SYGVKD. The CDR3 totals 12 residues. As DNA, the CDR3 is TGTGTGGCGGGAGGAGGCACAGATACGCAGTATTTT. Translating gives CVAGGGTDTQYF.

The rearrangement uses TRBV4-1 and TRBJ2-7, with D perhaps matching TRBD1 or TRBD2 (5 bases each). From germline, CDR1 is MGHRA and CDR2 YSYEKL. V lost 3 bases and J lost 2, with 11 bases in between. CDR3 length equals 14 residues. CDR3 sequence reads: CASSQSGTPYEQYV. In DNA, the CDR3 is TGCGCCAGCAGCCAGTCCGGGACCCCCTACGAGCAGTACGTC.

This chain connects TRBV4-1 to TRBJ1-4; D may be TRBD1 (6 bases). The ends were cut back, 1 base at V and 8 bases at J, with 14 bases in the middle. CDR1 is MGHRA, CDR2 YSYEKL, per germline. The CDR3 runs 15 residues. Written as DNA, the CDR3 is TGCGCCAGCAGCCAAGCTGGGGCAGGGGCCGAAAAACTGTTTTTT. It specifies CASSQAGAGAEKLFF.

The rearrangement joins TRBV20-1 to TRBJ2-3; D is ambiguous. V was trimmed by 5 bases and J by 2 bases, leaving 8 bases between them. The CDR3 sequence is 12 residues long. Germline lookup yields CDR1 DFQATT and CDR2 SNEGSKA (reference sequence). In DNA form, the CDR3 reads TGCAGTGCTCGAACCCCCACAGATACGCAGTATTTT. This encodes CSARTPTDTQYF.

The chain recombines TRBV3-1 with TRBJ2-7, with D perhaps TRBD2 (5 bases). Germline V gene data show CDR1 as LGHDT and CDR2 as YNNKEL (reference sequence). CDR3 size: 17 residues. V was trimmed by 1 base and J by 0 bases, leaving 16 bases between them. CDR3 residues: CASSQGRPRGSSYEQYF. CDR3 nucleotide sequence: TGTGCCAGCAGCCAAGGAAGACCCAGAGGGAGCTCCTACGAGCAGTACTTC.

The CDR3 DNA sequence: TGTGCCAGCAGCGTGTCAGGGTACACCGGGGAGCTGTTTTTT. Translation gives CASSVSGYTGELFF. The chain recombines TRBV9 with TRBJ2-2; TRBD1 might be the D (5 bases). CDR1 is SGDLS, CDR2 YYNGEE, per germline. This CDR3 contains 14 residues. V lost 2 bases and J 3 bases, leaving 8 bases between the germline ends.

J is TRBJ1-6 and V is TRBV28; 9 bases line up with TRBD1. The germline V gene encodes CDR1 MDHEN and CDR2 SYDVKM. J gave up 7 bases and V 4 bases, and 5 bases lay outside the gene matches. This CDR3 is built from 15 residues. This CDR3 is CASSSIDRGNSPLHF. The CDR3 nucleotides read TGTGCCAGCAGTTCCATCGACAGGGGGAATTCACCCCTCCACTTT. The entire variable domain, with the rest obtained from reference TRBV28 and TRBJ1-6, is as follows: DVKVTQSSRYLVKRTGEKVFLECVQDMDHENMFWYRQDPGLGLRLIYFSYDVKMKEKGDIPEGYSVSREKKERFSLILESASTNQTSMYLCASSSIDRGNSPLHFGNGTRLTVT.

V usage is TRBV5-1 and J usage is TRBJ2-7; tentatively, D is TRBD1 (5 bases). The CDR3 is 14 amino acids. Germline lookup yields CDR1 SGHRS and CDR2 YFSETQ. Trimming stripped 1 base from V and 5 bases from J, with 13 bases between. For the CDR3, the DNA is TGCGCCAGCAGCTTGAAGGCAGGGAAAGACGAGCAGTACTTC. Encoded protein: CASSLKAGKDEQYF.

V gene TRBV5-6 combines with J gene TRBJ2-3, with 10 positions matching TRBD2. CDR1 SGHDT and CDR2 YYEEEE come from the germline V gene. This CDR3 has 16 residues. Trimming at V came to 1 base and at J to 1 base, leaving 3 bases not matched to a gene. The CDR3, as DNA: TGTGCCAGCAGCTTGACTAGCGGGACAGGCACAGATACGCAGTATTTT. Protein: CASSLTSGTGTDTQYF.

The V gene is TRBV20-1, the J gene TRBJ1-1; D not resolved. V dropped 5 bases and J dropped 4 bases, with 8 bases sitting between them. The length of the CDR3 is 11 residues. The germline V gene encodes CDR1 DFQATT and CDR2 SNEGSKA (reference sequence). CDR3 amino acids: CSASVGTEAFF. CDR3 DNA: TGCAGTGCTTCGGTGGGCACTGAAGCTTTCTTT.

CDR3 region: CASSVESTTGELFF. The DNA for the CDR3 is TGTGCCAGCAGCGTAGAGTCTACAACCGGGGAGCTGTTTTTT. The chain couples TRBV9 to TRBJ2-2, with no clear D. CDR1 is SGDLS and CDR2 is YYNGEE in the germline V gene. The CDR3 has 14 residues. The V and J ends lost 0 bases and 5 bases respectively, with 8 bases between them.

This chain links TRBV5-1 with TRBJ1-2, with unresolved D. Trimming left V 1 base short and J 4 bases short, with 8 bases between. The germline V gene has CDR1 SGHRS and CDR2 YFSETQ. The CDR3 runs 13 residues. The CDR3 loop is CASSLTDAYGYTF. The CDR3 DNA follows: TGCGCCAGCAGCTTGACCGACGCCTATGGCTACACCTTC.

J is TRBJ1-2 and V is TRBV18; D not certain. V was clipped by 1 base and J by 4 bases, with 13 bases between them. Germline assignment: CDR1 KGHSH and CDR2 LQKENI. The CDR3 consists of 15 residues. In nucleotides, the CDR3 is TGTGCCAGCTCACCACTCCCAGGAGAAGCCTATGGCTACACCTTC. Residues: CASSPLPGEAYGYTF.

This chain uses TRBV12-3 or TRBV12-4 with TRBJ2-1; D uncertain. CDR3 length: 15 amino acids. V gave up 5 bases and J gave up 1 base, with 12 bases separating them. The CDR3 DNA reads TGTGCCAGCAGTACCCGATCTTCTTCCTACAATGAGCAGTTCTTC. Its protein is CASSTRSSSYNEQFF.

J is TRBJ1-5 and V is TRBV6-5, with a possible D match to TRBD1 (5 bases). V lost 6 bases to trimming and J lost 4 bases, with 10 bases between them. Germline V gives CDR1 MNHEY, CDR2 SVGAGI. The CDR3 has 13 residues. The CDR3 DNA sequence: TGTGCCAGCAGGGGGACCGATAATCAGCCCCAGCATTTT. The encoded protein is CASRGTDNQPQHF.

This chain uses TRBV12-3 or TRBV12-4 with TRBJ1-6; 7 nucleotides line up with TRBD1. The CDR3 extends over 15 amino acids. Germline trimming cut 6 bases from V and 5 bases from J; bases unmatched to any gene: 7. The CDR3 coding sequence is TGTGCCAGCAGGGGATCCGGGACAGATAATTCACCCCTCCACTTT. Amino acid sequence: CASRGSGTDNSPLHF.